This paragraph covers one TCR beta chain sequence. The V and J ends lost 6 bases and 1 base respectively, with 43 bases between them. The CDR3 is 24 residues long. Germline assignment: CDR1 MNHNY and CDR2 SVGAGI (reference sequence). Only in-frame clones appear in the TCRdb table, and some are missing; sequencing was by immunoSEQ multiplex PCR. Here the sample spans about 150,000 clones, 90% to 95% being singletons. The sample is drawn from a study of T cell responses to AZD1222 COVID-19 vaccine. The sample consisted of peripheral blood, taken 28 days after the second AZD1222 dose. This clonotype was sampled from an adult who received the AZD1222 COVID-19 vaccine. The rearrangement uses TRBV6-6 and TRBJ2-7; a possible D gene is TRBD2 (7 bases). In DNA form, the CDR3 reads TGTGCCAGCAGCTACGCCTTCCGGGGACAAAGACGGACGGGGGCTAGCGGACCTTCCTACGAGCAGTACTTC. Translation: CASSYAFRGQRRTGASGPSYEQYF.